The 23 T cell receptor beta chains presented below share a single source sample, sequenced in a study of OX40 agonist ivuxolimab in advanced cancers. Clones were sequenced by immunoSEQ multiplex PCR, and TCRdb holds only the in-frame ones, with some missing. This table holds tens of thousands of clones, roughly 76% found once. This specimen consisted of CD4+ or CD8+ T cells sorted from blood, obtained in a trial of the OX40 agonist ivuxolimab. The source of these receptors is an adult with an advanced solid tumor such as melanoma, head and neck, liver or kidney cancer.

The CDR3 spells CASSLGAGNTDTQYF. The CDR3 DNA reads as TGCGCCAGCAGCTTAGGGGCTGGGAACACAGATACGCAGTATTTT. The chain recombines TRBV5-1 with TRBJ2-3; D might be TRBD1 (5 bases). Trimming cost V 2 bases and J 2 bases, with 12 bases left between them. The V gene's germline CDR1 is SGHRS and CDR2 YFSETQ. The CDR3 totals 15 residues.

Here the CDR3 reads CASSQEGLAGEEQYF. As DNA, the CDR3 is TGTGCCAGCAGCCAAGAGGGACTAGCGGGAGAAGAGCAGTACTTC. The chain uses TRBV4-2 and TRBJ2-7; 14 bases fit TRBD2. V shed 0 bases, J shed 7 bases, and the junction held 2 bases outside the gene matches. Germline CDR1 LGHNA, CDR2 YNFKEQ. The CDR3 is 15 residues long.

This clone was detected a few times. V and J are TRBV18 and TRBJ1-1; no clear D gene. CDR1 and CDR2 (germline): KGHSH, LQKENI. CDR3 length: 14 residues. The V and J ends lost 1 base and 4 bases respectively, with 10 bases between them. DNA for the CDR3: TGTGCCAGCTCACCACGACGTAAAGTCACTGAAGCTTTCTTT. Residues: CASSPRRKVTEAFF. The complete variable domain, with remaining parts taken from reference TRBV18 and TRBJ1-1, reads NAGVMQNPRHLVRRRGQEARLRCSPMKGHSHVYWYRQLPEEGLKFMVYLQKENIIDESGMPKERFSAEFPKEGPSILRIQQVVRGDSAAYFCASSPRRKVTEAFFGQGTRLTVV.

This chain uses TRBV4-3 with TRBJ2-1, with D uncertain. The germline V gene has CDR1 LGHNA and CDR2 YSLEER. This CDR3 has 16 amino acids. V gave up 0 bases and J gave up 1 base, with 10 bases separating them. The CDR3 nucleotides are TGCGCCAGCAGCCAAGATGTCGCGCGGTCCTACAATGAGCAGTTCTTC. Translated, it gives CASSQDVARSYNEQFF.

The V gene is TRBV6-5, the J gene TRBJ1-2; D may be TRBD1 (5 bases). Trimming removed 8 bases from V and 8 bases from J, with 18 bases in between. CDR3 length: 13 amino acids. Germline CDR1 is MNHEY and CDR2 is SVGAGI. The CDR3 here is CASSPPGGSGYTF. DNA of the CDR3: TGTGCCAGCTCTCCCCCGGGGGGGAGCGGCTACACCTTC.

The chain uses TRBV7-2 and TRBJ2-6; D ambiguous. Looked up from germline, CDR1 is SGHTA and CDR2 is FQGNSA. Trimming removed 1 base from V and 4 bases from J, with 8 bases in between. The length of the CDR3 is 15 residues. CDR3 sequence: CASSLVRAGANVLTF. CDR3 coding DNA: TGTGCCAGCAGCTTAGTCCGAGCCGGGGCCAACGTCCTGACTTTC. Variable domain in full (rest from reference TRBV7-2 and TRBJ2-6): GAGVSQSPSNKVTEKGKDVELRCDPISGHTALYWYRQSLGQGLEFLIYFQGNSAPDKSGLPSDRFSAERTGGSVSTLTIQRTQQEDSAVYLCASSLVRAGANVLTFGAGSRLTVL.

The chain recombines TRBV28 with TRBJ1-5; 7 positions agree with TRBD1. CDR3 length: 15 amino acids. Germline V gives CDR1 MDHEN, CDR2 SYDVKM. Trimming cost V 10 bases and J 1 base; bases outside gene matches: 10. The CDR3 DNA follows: TGTGCCACCCTCATGGACAGGCGAAGCAATCAGCCCCAGCATTTT. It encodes CATLMDRRSNQPQHF.

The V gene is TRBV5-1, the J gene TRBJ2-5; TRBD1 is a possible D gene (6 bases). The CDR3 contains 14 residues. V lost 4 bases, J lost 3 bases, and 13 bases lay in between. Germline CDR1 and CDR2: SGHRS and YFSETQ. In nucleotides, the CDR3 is TGCGCCAGCAGCGTTGCTGCAGGGGAAGAGACCCAGTACTTC. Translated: CASSVAAGEETQYF.

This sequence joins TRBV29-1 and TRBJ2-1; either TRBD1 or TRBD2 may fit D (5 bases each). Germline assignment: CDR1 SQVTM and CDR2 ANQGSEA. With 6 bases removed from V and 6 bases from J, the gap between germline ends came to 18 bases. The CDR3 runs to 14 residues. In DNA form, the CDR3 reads TGCAGCGTGTCCTCCGGGACCCACGTCAATGAGCAGTTCTTC. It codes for CSVSSGTHVNEQFF.

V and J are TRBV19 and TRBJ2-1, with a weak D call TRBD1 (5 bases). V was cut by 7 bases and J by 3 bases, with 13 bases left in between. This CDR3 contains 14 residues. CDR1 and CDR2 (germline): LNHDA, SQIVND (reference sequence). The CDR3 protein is CASKGIPYYNEQFF. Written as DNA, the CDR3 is TGTGCCAGTAAGGGGATCCCCTACTACAATGAGCAGTTCTTC.

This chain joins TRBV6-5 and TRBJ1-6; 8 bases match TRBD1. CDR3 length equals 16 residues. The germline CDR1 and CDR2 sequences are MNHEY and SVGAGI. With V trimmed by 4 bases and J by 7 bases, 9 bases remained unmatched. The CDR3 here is CASSLQATGVNSPLHF. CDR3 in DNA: TGTGCCAGCAGTTTGCAGGCGACAGGGGTAAATTCACCCCTCCACTTT.

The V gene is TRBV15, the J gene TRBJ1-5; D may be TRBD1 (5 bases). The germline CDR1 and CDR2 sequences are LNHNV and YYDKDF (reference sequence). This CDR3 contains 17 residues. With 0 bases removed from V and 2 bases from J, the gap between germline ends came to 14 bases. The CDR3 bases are TGTGCCACCAGCAGAGATCGAGGGGCCTGGGGCAATCAGCCCCAGCATTTT. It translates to CATSRDRGAWGNQPQHF.

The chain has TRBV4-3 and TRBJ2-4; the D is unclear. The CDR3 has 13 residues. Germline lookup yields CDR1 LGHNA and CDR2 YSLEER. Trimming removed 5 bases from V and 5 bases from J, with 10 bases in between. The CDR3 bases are TGCGCCAGCAGCTTAAGCCCCCAAAACATTCAGTACTTC. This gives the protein CASSLSPQNIQYF.

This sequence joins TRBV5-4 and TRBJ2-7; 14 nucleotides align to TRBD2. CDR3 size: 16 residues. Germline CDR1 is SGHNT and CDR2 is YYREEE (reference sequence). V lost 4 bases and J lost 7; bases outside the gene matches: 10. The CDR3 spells CASSEARLAGGREQYF. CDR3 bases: TGTGCCAGCAGCGAGGCCCGACTAGCGGGGGGGAGGGAGCAGTACTTC.

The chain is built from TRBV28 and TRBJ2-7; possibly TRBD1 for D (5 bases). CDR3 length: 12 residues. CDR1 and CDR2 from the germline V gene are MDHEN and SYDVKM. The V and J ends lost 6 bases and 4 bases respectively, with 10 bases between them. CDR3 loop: CASRLTDYEQYF. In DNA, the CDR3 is TGTGCCAGCAGGCTGACAGATTACGAGCAGTACTTC. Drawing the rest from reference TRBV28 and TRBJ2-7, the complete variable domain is DVKVTQSSRYLVKRTGEKVFLECVQDMDHENMFWYRQDPGLGLRLIYFSYDVKMKEKGDIPEGYSVSREKKERFSLILESASTNQTSMYLCASRLTDYEQYFGPGTRLTVT.

The chain's CDR3 is CASSLTSGSGSDTQYF. In DNA, the CDR3 is TGCGCCAGCAGCTTAACTAGCGGGAGTGGATCAGATACGCAGTATTTT. V and J are TRBV5-1 and TRBJ2-3, with 11 bases lining up with TRBD2. J lost 4 bases, V lost 2 bases, and 6 bases had no gene match. Germline V CDR1 and CDR2: SGHRS, YFSETQ. The CDR3 covers 16 residues.

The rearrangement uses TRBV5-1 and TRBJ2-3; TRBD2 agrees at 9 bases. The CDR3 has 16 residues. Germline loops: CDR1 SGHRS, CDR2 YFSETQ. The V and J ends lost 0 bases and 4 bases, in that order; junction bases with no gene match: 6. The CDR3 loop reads CASSLDVTSGADTQYF. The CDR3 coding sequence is TGCGCCAGCAGCTTGGATGTGACTAGCGGAGCAGATACGCAGTATTTT.

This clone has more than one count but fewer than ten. In DNA form, the CDR3 reads TGTGCCAGCAGTCCCCCCGTACAGGGCGGTGGCTACACCTTC. Its protein product is CASSPPVQGGGYTF. This chain links TRBV28 with TRBJ1-2, with TRBD1 as a possible D gene (6 bases). Per the germline V gene, CDR1 is MDHEN and CDR2 is SYDVKM. This CDR3 is 14 amino acids long. The V and J ends lost 5 bases and 7 bases respectively, with 17 bases between them.

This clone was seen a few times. CDR3 sequence (DNA): TGTGCCAGCAAAAACAGGGGAACTTCACCCCTCCACTTT. It translates to CASKNRGTSPLHF. The rearrangement links TRBV2 to TRBJ1-6, with 7 bases identical to TRBD1. This CDR3 is 13 amino acids long. Germline assignment: CDR1 SNHLY and CDR2 FYNNEI. V lost 7 bases and J lost 9; bases outside the gene matches: 6.

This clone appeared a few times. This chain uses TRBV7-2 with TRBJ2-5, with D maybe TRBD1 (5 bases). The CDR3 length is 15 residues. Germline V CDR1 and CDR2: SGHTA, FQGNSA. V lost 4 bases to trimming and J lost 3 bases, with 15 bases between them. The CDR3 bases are TGTGCCAGCAGCTCTAAAATCAGGGTTGAAGAGACCCAGTACTTC. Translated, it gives CASSSKIRVEETQYF.

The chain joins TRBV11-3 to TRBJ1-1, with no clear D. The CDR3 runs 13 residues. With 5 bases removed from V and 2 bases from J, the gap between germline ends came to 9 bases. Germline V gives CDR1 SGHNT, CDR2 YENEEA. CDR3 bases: TGTGCCAGCAGCATAGGTCTCAACACTGAAGCTTTCTTT. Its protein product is CASSIGLNTEAFF.

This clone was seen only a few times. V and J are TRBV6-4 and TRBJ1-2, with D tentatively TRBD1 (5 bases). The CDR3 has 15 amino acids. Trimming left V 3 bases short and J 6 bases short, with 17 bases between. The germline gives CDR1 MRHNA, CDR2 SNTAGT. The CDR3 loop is CASSEGLFPSDGYTF. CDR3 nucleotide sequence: TGTGCCAGCAGTGAGGGGCTTTTCCCTTCGGATGGCTACACCTTC.

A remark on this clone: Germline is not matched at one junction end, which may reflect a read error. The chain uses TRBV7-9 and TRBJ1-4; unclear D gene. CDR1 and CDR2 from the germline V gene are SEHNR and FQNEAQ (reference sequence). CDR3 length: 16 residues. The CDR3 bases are TGTGCCAGCAGCTTAGGGGGAGTAGGCACTATTGAAAAACTGTTTTTT. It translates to CASSLGGVGTIEKLFF.